These 5 T cell receptor beta chains were sequenced from one sample in a study of cytomegalovirus exposure and HLA in healthy donors. Primers included in the PCR were 60 Vbeta and 13 Jbeta primers. Profiled with immunoSEQ multiplex PCR; TCRdb holds only in-frame clones, not every one. The sample features some 76,000 clones, with roughly 2.4% in its top ten. Source material: PBMCs. All receptors come from a female donor in good health and CMV-seropositive.

This chain connects TRBV6-4 to TRBJ2-5; TRBD2 aligns across 11 bases. Germline lookup yields CDR1 MRHNA and CDR2 SNTAGT. Trimming at V came to 6 bases and at J to 1 base, leaving 4 bases not matched to a gene. CDR3 length equals 15 residues. CDR3 amino acids: CASSSTSGGQETQYF. The CDR3 DNA follows: TGTGCCAGCAGCTCTACTAGCGGGGGCCAAGAGACCCAGTACTTC.

The chain couples TRBV4-1 to TRBJ1-2; D not certain. There are 12 residues in the CDR3. Per germline, CDR1 MGHRA and CDR2 YSYEKL. V lost 8 bases, J lost 4 bases, and 11 bases lay in between. As DNA, the CDR3 is TGCGCCAGCGGGCCAGGTTCCTATGGCTACACCTTC. The encoded protein is CASGPGSYGYTF.

The chain recombines TRBV4-3 with TRBJ2-7; TRBD1 aligns across 7 bases. J was trimmed by 6 bases and V by 3 bases; bases with no gene match: 8. Per germline, CDR1 LGHNA and CDR2 YSLEER. This CDR3 region has 14 residues. In DNA form, the CDR3 reads TGCGCCAGCAGCCACCAATTGACAGGGTCCGAGCAGTACTTC. It encodes CASSHQLTGSEQYF.

V usage is TRBV27 and J usage is TRBJ2-7; 11 bases line up with TRBD1. The V and J ends lost 5 bases and 4 bases, in that order; junction bases with no gene match: 7. Looked up from germline, CDR1 is MNHEY and CDR2 is SMNVEV (reference sequence). This CDR3 spans 15 amino acids. The CDR3 region is CASSLTGTGGYEQYF. The CDR3, as DNA: TGTGCCAGCAGTCTGACCGGGACAGGGGGATACGAGCAGTACTTC.

This chain links TRBV6-5 with TRBJ2-3; 9 bases fit TRBD2. CDR1 is MNHEY, CDR2 SVGAGI, per germline. V dropped 10 bases and J dropped 4; count of bases not matched to a gene: 6. This CDR3 spans 13 amino acids. CDR3 sequence reads: CATKRGDPDTQYF. The DNA of the CDR3 is TGTGCCACCAAGCGGGGGGATCCAGATACGCAGTATTTT.